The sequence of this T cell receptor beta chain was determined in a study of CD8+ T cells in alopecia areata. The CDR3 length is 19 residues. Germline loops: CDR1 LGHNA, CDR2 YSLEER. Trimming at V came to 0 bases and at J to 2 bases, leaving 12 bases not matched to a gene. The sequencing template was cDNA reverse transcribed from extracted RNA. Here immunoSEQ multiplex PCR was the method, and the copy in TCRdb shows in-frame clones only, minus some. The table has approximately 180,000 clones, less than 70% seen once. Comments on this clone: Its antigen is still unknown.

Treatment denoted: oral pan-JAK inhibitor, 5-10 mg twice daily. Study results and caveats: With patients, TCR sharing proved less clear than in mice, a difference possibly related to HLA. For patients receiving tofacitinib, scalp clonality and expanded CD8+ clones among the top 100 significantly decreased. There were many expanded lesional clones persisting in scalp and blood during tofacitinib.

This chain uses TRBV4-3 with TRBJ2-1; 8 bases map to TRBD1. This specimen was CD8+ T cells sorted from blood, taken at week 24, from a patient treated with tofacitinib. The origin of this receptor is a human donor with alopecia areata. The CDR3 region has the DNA TGCGCCAGCAGCCAAGATGGTAGTACAGGGGGATTTACCTACAATGAGCAGTTCTTC. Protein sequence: CASSQDGSTGGFTYNEQFF.